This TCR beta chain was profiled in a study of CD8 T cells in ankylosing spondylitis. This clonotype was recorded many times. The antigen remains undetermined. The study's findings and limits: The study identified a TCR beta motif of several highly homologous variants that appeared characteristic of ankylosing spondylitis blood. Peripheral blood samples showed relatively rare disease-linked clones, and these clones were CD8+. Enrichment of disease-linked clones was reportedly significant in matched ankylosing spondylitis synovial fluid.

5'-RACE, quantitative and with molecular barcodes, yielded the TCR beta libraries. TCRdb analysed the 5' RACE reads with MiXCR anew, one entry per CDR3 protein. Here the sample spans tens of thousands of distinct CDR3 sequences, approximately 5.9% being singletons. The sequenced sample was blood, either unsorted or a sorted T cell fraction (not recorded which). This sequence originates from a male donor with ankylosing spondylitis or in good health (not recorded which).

This CDR3 is CSASMQALPSNYGYTF. The CDR3 DNA reads TGCAGTGCTAGCATGCAGGCCCTCCCTTCGAACTATGGCTACACCTTC. The rearrangement joins TRBV20-1 to TRBJ1-2, with D unresolved. With 3 bases removed from V and 2 bases from J, the gap between germline ends came to 19 bases. Germline V gene data show CDR1 as DFQATT and CDR2 as SNEGSKA (reference sequence). The CDR3 consists of 16 residues.